This T cell receptor beta chain was retrieved from a study of T cell changes during pregnancy in multiple sclerosis. Data came from immunoSEQ multiplex PCR; TCRdb stores just in-frame clones and leaves some out. The sample holds some 97,000 clones, 90% to 95% seen once. Trimming shortened V by 2 bases and J by 4 bases, and 9 bases separated the two germline ends. In germline, CDR1 is SGDLS, CDR2 YYNGEE. The CDR3 length is 13 residues. The chain couples TRBV9 to TRBJ1-2; D gene unclear. Sample: peripheral blood, taken before pregnancy. The source of this sequence is a female donor with multiple sclerosis, enrolled in a pregnancy study. The chain's CDR3 is CASSVGSIYGYTF. Written as DNA, the CDR3 is TGTGCCAGCAGCGTGGGGAGCATCTATGGCTACACCTTC.